This T cell receptor beta chain appears in the sequencing data of a study of Ad26.COV2.S vaccination and SARS-CoV-2 variants. This CDR3 spans 13 amino acids. Germline loops: CDR1 GTSNPN, CDR2 SVGIG (reference sequence). Trimming cost V 5 bases and J 0 bases, with 11 bases left between them. Data came from immunoSEQ multiplex PCR; TCRdb stores just in-frame clones and leaves some out. Of about 680,000 clones in the sample, around 90% were seen once. Described treatment: 15 to 20 received Ad26.COV2.S at low or high dose, single or two shots; about 5 received placebo; per-sample allocation not given. Sampling was done on day 63 after the first vaccine or placebo injection.

This chain links TRBV30 with TRBJ2-7; D not resolved. The TCR originated in a person between 18 and 65 years old who received the Ad26.COV2.S COVID-19 vaccine or a placebo. The sequencing used peripheral blood, collected in a trial of Ad26.COV2.S vaccine versus placebo. The CDR3 DNA reads as TGTGCCTGGGGCTGGGGTGCCTCCTACGAGCAGTACTTC. Translated: CAWGWGASYEQYF. The variable domain in full, with the rest retrieved from reference TRBV30 and TRBJ2-7, is SQTIHQWPATLVQPVGSPLSLECTVEGTSNPNLYWYRQAAGRGLQLLFYSVGIGQISSEVPQNLSASRPQDRQFILSSKKLLLSDSGFYLCAWGWGASYEQYFGPGTRLTVT.